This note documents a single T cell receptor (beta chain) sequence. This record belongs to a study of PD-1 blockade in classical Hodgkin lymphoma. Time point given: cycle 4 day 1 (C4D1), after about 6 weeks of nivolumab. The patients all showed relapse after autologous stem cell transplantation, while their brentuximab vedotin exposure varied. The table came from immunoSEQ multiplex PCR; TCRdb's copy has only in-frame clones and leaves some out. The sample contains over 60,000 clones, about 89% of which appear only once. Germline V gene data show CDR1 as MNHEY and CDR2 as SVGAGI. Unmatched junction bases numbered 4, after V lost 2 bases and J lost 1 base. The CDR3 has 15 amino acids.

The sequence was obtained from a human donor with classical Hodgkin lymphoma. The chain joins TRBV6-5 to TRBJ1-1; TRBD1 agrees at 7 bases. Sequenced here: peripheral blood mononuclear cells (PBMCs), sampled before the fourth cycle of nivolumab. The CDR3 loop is CASSYRRTGNTEAFF. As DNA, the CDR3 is TGTGCCAGCAGTTACAGACGGACAGGGAACACTGAAGCTTTCTTT.